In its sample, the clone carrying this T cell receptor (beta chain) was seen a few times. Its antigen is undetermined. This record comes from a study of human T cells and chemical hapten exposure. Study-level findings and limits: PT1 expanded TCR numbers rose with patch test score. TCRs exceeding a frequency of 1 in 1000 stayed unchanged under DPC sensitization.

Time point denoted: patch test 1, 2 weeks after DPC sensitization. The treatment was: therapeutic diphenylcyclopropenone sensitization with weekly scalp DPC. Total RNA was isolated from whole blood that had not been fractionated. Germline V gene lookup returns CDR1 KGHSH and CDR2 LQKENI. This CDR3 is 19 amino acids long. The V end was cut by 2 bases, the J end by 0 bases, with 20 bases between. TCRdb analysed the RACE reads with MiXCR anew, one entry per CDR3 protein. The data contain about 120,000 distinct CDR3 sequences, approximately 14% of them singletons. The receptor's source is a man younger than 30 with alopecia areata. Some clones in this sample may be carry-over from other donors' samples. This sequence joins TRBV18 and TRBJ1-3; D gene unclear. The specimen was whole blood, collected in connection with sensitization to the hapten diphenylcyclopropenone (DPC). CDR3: CASSPSIAQTLYSGNTIYF. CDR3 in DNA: TGTGCCAGCTCACCAAGTATAGCACAGACACTGTACTCTGGAAACACCATATATTTT.